One and the same sample provided the 25 T cell receptor beta chains below, sequenced in a study of PD-1 blockade in classical Hodgkin lymphoma. Produced via immunoSEQ multiplex PCR; TCRdb's table is partial and in-frame only. Of just under 10,000 clones listed, 65% to 85% are singletons. Described time point: cycle 4 day 1 (C4D1), after 6 weeks of nivolumab. Every single patient, without exception, relapsed after autologous stem cell transplantation, and brentuximab vedotin exposure varied. The specimen was peripheral blood mononuclear cells (PBMCs), collected before the fourth cycle of nivolumab. These receptors all stem from a human donor with classical Hodgkin lymphoma.

The rearrangement joins TRBV5-1 to TRBJ2-2; 10 bases line up with TRBD2. CDR1 and CDR2 (germline): SGHRS, YFSETQ. The trim removed 2 bases at V and 4 bases at J, leaving 5 bases unmatched. The CDR3 spans 16 residues. The CDR3 is CASSFAGTSVTGELFF. CDR3 in DNA: TGCGCCAGCAGCTTTGCCGGGACTAGCGTCACCGGGGAGCTGTTTTTT.

The chain employs TRBV5-1 and TRBJ2-3; D gene unclear. V was shortened by 0 bases and J by 6 bases, with 8 bases between the two germline ends. The CDR3 is 13 amino acids. Germline V gene data show CDR1 as SGHRS and CDR2 as YFSETQ. CDR3 sequence reads: CASSLASRDTQYF. The CDR3 nucleotides read TGCGCCAGCAGCTTGGCTAGTCGGGATACGCAGTATTTT.

This chain uses TRBV19 with TRBJ1-1, with a tentative D call TRBD1 (5 bases). This CDR3 is built from 15 residues. The germline V and J ends were trimmed by 7 bases and 3 bases, with 18 bases remaining between them. Germline CDR1 and CDR2: LNHDA and SQIVND (reference sequence). CDR3 sequence reads: CASNFGATEDTEAFF. In DNA, the CDR3 is TGTGCCAGTAACTTCGGTGCGACAGAGGACACTGAAGCTTTCTTT.

V and J are TRBV5-1 and TRBJ2-1; TRBD2 agrees at 7 bases. The CDR3 consists of 15 residues. The germline gives CDR1 SGHRS, CDR2 YFSETQ. The V gene end was trimmed by 2 bases and the J gene end by 4 bases; junction bases not matched to a gene: 6. The DNA for the CDR3 is TGCGCCAGCAGCTTATCCGGACTAGGTTACAATGAGCAGTTCTTC. As protein: CASSLSGLGYNEQFF.

This clone has just a few counts. J is TRBJ1-2 and V is TRBV28; TRBD1 aligns across 7 bases. Germline trimming cut 3 bases from V and 8 bases from J; bases unmatched to any gene: 12. Germline V gene data show CDR1 as MDHEN and CDR2 as SYDVKM. The CDR3 is 15 residues long. In nucleotides, the CDR3 is TGTGCCAGCAGTTTGTCTGACAGGGAATCAGGAGGCTACACCTTC. It is translated as CASSLSDRESGGYTF.

The V and J genes are TRBV4-1 and TRBJ1-4, with TRBD1 matching 7 bases. From germline, CDR1 is MGHRA and CDR2 YSYEKL. The V gene end was trimmed by 5 bases and the J gene end by 4 bases; junction bases not matched to a gene: 13. The length of the CDR3 is 17 residues. The DNA of the CDR3 is TGCGCCAGCAGCTTGACCTCCCGGGACAGCCGTAATGAAAAACTGTTTTTT. Amino acid sequence: CASSLTSRDSRNEKLFF.

This sequence joins TRBV5-4 and TRBJ2-7; 8 bases align to TRBD1. There are 15 residues in the CDR3. The V segment lost 4 bases and the J segment 2 bases; nucleotides outside the gene matches: 8. Germline V gene data show CDR1 as SGHNT and CDR2 as YYREEE (reference sequence). CDR3 sequence reads: CASSPTGAIPYEQYF. CDR3 DNA: TGTGCCAGCAGCCCGACAGGGGCCATCCCCTACGAGCAGTACTTC.

The chain carries TRBV7-9 and TRBJ2-5; a possible D gene is TRBD1 (5 bases). The germline V gene has CDR1 SEHNR and CDR2 FQNEAQ (reference sequence). V lost 2 bases, J lost 5 bases, and 15 bases lay in between. This CDR3 has 15 residues. In DNA form, the CDR3 reads TGTGCCAGCAGCTTAAGTTGGGGCAGGGTGGAGACCCAGTACTTC. It yields the protein CASSLSWGRVETQYF.

This chain links TRBV9 with TRBJ2-3, with 8 bases fitting TRBD2. The germline gives CDR1 SGDLS, CDR2 YYNGEE. This CDR3 spans 18 amino acids. The V gene end was trimmed by 0 bases and the J gene end by 3 bases; junction bases not matched to a gene: 12. The CDR3: CASSVAQTGGASTDTQYF. The CDR3 region has the DNA TGTGCCAGCAGCGTAGCCCAAACCGGGGGGGCCTCAACAGATACGCAGTATTTT.

This rearrangement joins TRBV19 to TRBJ1-1, with TRBD1 identical over 7 bases. Losses at the gene ends were 2 bases for V and 3 bases for J; bases not matched to a gene: 3. In germline, CDR1 is LNHDA, CDR2 SQIVND (reference sequence). This CDR3 comprises 14 residues. The CDR3: CASSIRGRYTEAFF. CDR3 in DNA: TGTGCCAGTAGTATAAGGGGGCGATACACTGAAGCTTTCTTT.

J is TRBJ1-1 and V is TRBV10-2; a possible D gene is TRBD1 (5 bases). The germline V gene encodes CDR1 WSHSY and CDR2 SAAADI. Trimming left V 6 bases short and J 0 bases short, with 17 bases between. The CDR3 extends over 16 amino acids. This chain's CDR3 is CASRSTGVGLNTEAFF. The CDR3 coding sequence is TGCGCCAGCAGATCAACGGGGGTTGGTTTGAACACTGAAGCTTTCTTT.

Only one count was recorded for this clone. The chain carries TRBV6-1 and TRBJ2-5; possibly TRBD1 for D (6 bases). This CDR3 has 15 residues. Germline V lookup: CDR1 MNHNS, CDR2 SASEGT. V was cut by 6 bases and J by 1 base, with 15 bases left in between. The CDR3 loop reads CASRRQGILQETQYF. CDR3 nucleotides: TGTGCCAGCAGGAGGCAGGGGATCCTCCAAGAGACCCAGTACTTC.

This chain links TRBV6-5 with TRBJ1-1; TRBD1 is a possible D gene (5 bases). Germline CDR1 reads MNHEY; CDR2 reads SVGAGI. The CDR3 runs 14 residues. V lost 0 bases and J 11 bases, leaving 16 bases between the germline ends. The chain's CDR3 is CASSYSGGSRSAFF. The CDR3 bases are TGTGCCAGCAGTTACTCTGGGGGATCGAGGTCGGCTTTCTTT.

The chain recombines TRBV5-1 with TRBJ2-2; tentative D call: TRBD2 (5 bases). The CDR3 loop spans 13 amino acids. Trimming took off 1 base at V and 5 bases at J, with 6 bases between the two ends. Germline lookup yields CDR1 SGHRS and CDR2 YFSETQ. The CDR3 protein is CASSLLATGELFF. The CDR3 coding sequence is TGCGCCAGCAGCTTGTTAGCGACCGGGGAGCTGTTTTTT.

The chain is built from TRBV7-2 and TRBJ2-7; unclear D gene. Germline CDR1 and CDR2: SGHTA and FQGNSA. The ends were cut back, 3 bases at V and 2 bases at J, with 20 bases in the middle. The CDR3 runs 17 residues. For the CDR3, the DNA is TGTGCCAGCAGCTTGTTAGCCTTAAAATGGTTGCCCTACGAGCAGTACTTC. This encodes CASSLLALKWLPYEQYF.

The chain joins TRBV5-1 to TRBJ2-1; 10 bases map to TRBD1. This CDR3 is built from 17 residues. The ends lost 4 bases at V and 2 bases at J; junction bases unmatched: 9. CDR1 SGHRS and CDR2 YFSETQ come from the germline V gene. The CDR3 DNA follows: TGCGCCAGCAGCACAATTTCCGGGACAGGGGCCTACAATGAGCAGTTCTTC. Translated, it gives CASSTISGTGAYNEQFF. The variable domain in full, with the rest retrieved from reference TRBV5-1 and TRBJ2-1, is KAGVTQTPRYLIKTRGQQVTLSCSPISGHRSVSWYQQTPGQGLQFLFEYFSETQRNKGNFPGRFSGRQFSNSRSEMNVSTLELGDSALYLCASSTISGTGAYNEQFFGPGTRLTVL.

The V call is TRBV29-1, the J call TRBJ2-2; the D gene is possibly TRBD1 (5 bases). The germline V gene encodes CDR1 SQVTM and CDR2 ANQGSEA. CDR3 size: 14 residues. V lost 4 bases to trimming and J lost 3 bases, with 12 bases between them. The CDR3 nucleotides read TGCAGCGTTGCCCAGGGTCTGGACACCGGGGAGCTGTTTTTT. This sequence encodes CSVAQGLDTGELFF.

The sample holds one count of this clone. The genes are TRBV6-5 and TRBJ2-3; D might be TRBD1 or TRBD2, each matching 7 bases. V lost 2 bases and J 8 bases, leaving 20 bases between the germline ends. This CDR3 is built from 16 residues. Germline V lookup: CDR1 MNHEY, CDR2 SVGAGI. The CDR3 nucleotides are TGTGCCAGCAGTTACCGGCGGGAGCGGAACAGGGGTACGCAGTATTTT. As protein: CASSYRRERNRGTQYF.

This clone was picked up one time. V is TRBV6-5 and J is TRBJ2-2; D may be TRBD2 (6 bases). The CDR3 has 13 residues. V gave up 4 bases and J gave up 3 bases, with 6 bases separating them. CDR1 is MNHEY and CDR2 is SVGAGI in the germline V gene. The CDR3 sequence is CASSSGDTGELFF. The CDR3 bases are TGTGCCAGCAGTTCGGGAGACACCGGGGAGCTGTTTTTT.

The chain links TRBV7-2 to TRBJ2-2; 9 nucleotides align to TRBD2. V was clipped by 5 bases and J by 0 bases; unmatched bases: 10. Germline assignment: CDR1 SGHTA and CDR2 FQGNSA. The CDR3 runs 18 residues. The CDR3 here is CASSPSPLAGTNTGELFF. The CDR3 bases are TGTGCCAGCAGCCCCTCCCCCCTAGCGGGGACGAACACCGGGGAGCTGTTTTTT. The full variable domain, in which reference TRBV7-2 and TRBJ2-2 provide the parts outside the CDR3, is GAGVSQSPSNKVTEKGKDVELRCDPISGHTALYWYRQSLGQGLEFLIYFQGNSAPDKSGLPSDRFSAERTGGSVSTLTIQRTQQEDSAVYLCASSPSPLAGTNTGELFFGEGSRLTVL.

This chain connects TRBV14 to TRBJ2-7; TRBD1 matches 8 bases. Germline V gene sequence: CDR1 SGHDN, CDR2 FVKESK. J lost 1 base, V lost 4 bases, and 12 bases had no gene match. The CDR3 is made up of 17 amino acids. The CDR3 DNA is TGTGCCAGCAGCCTCCGGACAGGGTTTGGTAGGTCCTACGAGCAGTACTTC. As protein: CASSLRTGFGRSYEQYF.

This clone showed up just once. This chain uses TRBV6-4 with TRBJ1-5; a possible D gene is TRBD1 (6 bases). V shed 7 bases and J shed 4 bases, with 11 bases lying between them. This CDR3 spans 13 amino acids. Germline V gives CDR1 MRHNA, CDR2 SNTAGT. The CDR3 DNA reads as TGTGCCAGCACCGGGGGGGCAAATCAGCCCCAGCATTTT. This codes for CASTGGANQPQHF.

This sequence joins TRBV10-3 and TRBJ2-7; no reliable D call. V gave up 0 bases and J gave up 4 bases, with 13 bases separating them. The CDR3 is made up of 15 amino acids. Germline V gene data show CDR1 as ENHRY and CDR2 as SYGVKD. The CDR3: CAISESGFRLYEQYF. The CDR3, as DNA: TGTGCCATCAGTGAGTCGGGTTTTAGGTTGTACGAGCAGTACTTC.

The rearrangement joins TRBV27 to TRBJ2-7; 10 bases are shared with TRBD2. The CDR3 is 15 residues long. V dropped 5 bases and J dropped 6; count of bases not matched to a gene: 10. Germline V lookup: CDR1 MNHEY, CDR2 SMNVEV (reference sequence). DNA for the CDR3: TGTGCCAGCAGTCCTTCAGCGGGAGGGCCCCGCGAGCAGTACTTC. It specifies CASSPSAGGPREQYF.

The J gene is TRBJ2-7, the V gene TRBV7-6, with D possibly TRBD1 on 6 matching bases. CDR1 is SGHVS, CDR2 FNYEAQ, per germline. Between the trimmed V and J ends, which lost 1 base and 7 bases, there was a span of 11 bases. This CDR3 has 13 amino acids. The CDR3 DNA is TGTGCCAGCAGCTTAGGCAGGGGTTGGGAGCAGTACTTC. Protein: CASSLGRGWEQYF. The complete variable domain, with remaining parts taken from reference TRBV7-6 and TRBJ2-7, reads GAGVSQSPRYKVTKRGQDVALRCDPISGHVSLYWYRQALGQGPEFLTYFNYEAQQDKSGLPNDRFSAERPEGSISTLTIQRTEQRDSAMYRCASSLGRGWEQYFGPGTRLTVT.